This TCR beta chain appears in the sequencing data of a study of blood T cell repertoires in COVID-19. CDR3 length equals 14 residues. V lost 2 bases, J lost 0 bases, and 7 bases lay in between. The germline V gene encodes CDR1 KGHSH and CDR2 LQKENI. Clones were read by immunoSEQ multiplex PCR, and TCRdb kept only the in-frame ones, dropping some. The repertoire holds about 50,000 clones, with 90% to 95% as singletons. This sequence was found in a human donor in a cohort sampled during active COVID-19. J is TRBJ1-1 and V is TRBV18; no clear D gene. The sample was peripheral blood. The CDR3 DNA reads as TGTGCCAGCTCACCATCAGGCCTGAACACTGAAGCTTTCTTT. Translated: CASSPSGLNTEAFF.